This T cell receptor beta chain derives from a study of T cells in Graves' hyperthyroidism and ophthalmopathy. On the study more broadly: Blood from the periphery was taken at initial diagnosis, before any treatment. Findings and caveats of the study: Patients with ophthalmopathy were separated from those with stable hyperthyroidism by a 13 V-J model. The model identified upcoming ophthalmopathy a median approximately six months ahead of onset.

The germline V gene has CDR1 DFQATT and CDR2 SNEGSKA (reference sequence). The V segment lost 1 base and the J segment 1 base; nucleotides outside the gene matches: 3. This CDR3 has 14 residues. Across 18 months, stable Graves' hyperthyroidism was marked by no progression to ophthalmopathy. It was RNA transcripts that yielded the amplified TCR beta CDR3 regions. TCR CDR3 underwent first-round RT-PCR with the HTBI primer set. A single record per CDR3 protein comes from TCRdb applying MiXCR to the multiplex PCR reads. The sample lists 350,000 to 500,000 distinct CDR3 sequences, roughly 13% occurring once. This clonotype was found a few times. As yet, its antigen is unknown.

Sequenced: blood. The V and J genes are TRBV20-1 and TRBJ2-5; TRBD1 aligns across 7 bases. This TCR was sampled from a woman under 30 with Graves' hyperthyroidism. The chain's CDR3 is CSARGGQVQETQYF. CDR3 sequence (DNA): TGCAGTGCTAGAGGAGGACAGGTCCAAGAGACCCAGTACTTC.